This TCR beta chain was recorded in a study of regulatory T cells in long-lasting Graves disease. As regards this clonotype: Its antigen is not identified. A single base separates this from a much larger clone, so it may be a read error.

The time point was: newly diagnosed GD, antithyroid drugs for less than 3 months. From PBMCs, RNA was extracted and then used to make the TCR library. Investigators report Graves' disease was diagnosed under American Thyroid Association guidelines. The length of the CDR3 is 14 residues. Germline V gives CDR1 DFQATT, CDR2 SNEGSKA (reference sequence). Study-wide results and caveats: Persistent disease showed a preference for TRBV28, TRBJ1-2 and TRBJ2-5.

Relying on iRepertoire HTBI primers and Arm-PCR of CDR3 regions, the team built TCR beta libraries. TCRdb reprocessed the multiplex PCR reads with MiXCR, giving one entry per CDR3 protein. This table holds around 450,000 distinct CDR3 sequences, roughly 16% found once. This sample was shared with a second study, whose subject was T cells in Graves' hyperthyroidism and ophthalmopathy. That source notes: The HTBI set primed first-round TCR CDR3 RT-PCR.

V and J are TRBV20-1 and TRBJ2-1, with 8 positions matching TRBD2. This TCR came from a middle-aged man with Graves disease. The sequencing here drew on peripheral blood mononuclear cells (PBMCs), taken at new diagnosis, from a patient treated with antithyroid drugs. This CDR3 reads CSARAGGPINGQFF. In nucleotides, the CDR3 is TGCAGTGCTAGAGCGGGAGGGCCGATCAATGGGCAGTTCTTC.